This TCR beta chain stems from a study of identical twins (dated by TCRdb to the mid-2010s). Turning to the overall study: The study deep-sequenced TCR alpha and beta repertoires from monozygotic twins, unrelated adults of various ages and cord blood to test whether fetal clonotypes persist. Replicate twin experiments were performed at different times using different library preparation protocols to rule out contamination. Overall study outcomes, separate from this receptor: The excess sharing between twins in beta out-of-frame sequences was weaker because fewer shared sequences reduced the signal-to-noise ratio. Compared with coincidental sharing between unrelated individuals, out-of-frame TCR alpha sequences shared between twins showed an excess of sequences with low generation probability. In monozygotic twins, out-of-frame TCR alpha sharing was systematically underestimated by recombination models, although the models agreed with sharing between unrelated individuals. Fewer insertions were carried by abundant cord blood beta clonotypes, a similar but weaker trend appeared in young adult naive repertoires, and no such trend appeared in memory repertoires. Because the same donors could not be followed over many years, conclusions were based on cross-sectional statistical analysis. Invariant T cells such as MAIT and iNKT could partly confound zero-insertion analyses, though diverse VJ usage argued against this for most clonotypes.

All donors were healthy Caucasians. The twin cohort comprised three pairs of female monozygotic twins, all aged roughly 18 to 30 years. The RNA used for TCR libraries was isolated from peripheral blood mononuclear cells. The library was prepared using 5' RACE. Sequencing relied on an Illumina HiSeq 2000. A universal primer binding site was introduced by template switching, and a unique molecular identifier was present in the final cDNA, enabling accurate counting of TCR cDNA molecules. First-strand cDNA for TCR alpha and beta chains was synthesized from specific primers in the conserved constant-segment region. Each cDNA library was double barcoded, with a SMART-Mk sample barcode plus Illumina barcodes, to control for contamination. TruSeq adapter sequences, together with Illumina sample barcodes, were added in two successive PCR steps. The Illumina HiSeq platform was used with custom primers to sequence TCR alpha and beta cDNA libraries. On the study's bioinformatics: Unique molecular identifiers were extracted from raw reads with MiGEC, and CDR3 positions were determined with MiXCR. For each individual, recombination models were inferred using an EM algorithm with the repgenHMM and IGoR tools. Shared clonotype analysis was performed with the tcR package in R, normalizing sharing by the product of cloneset sizes. To study raw recombination without the effects of thymic and clonal selection, out-of-frame nonproductive sequences were analyzed. TCRdb reprocessing: public reads trimmed at Q25 with fastp, clones called with MiXCR, in-frame beta chains kept. Every entry covers one CDR3 protein and lists the most common genes and DNA from its rows. These V and J calls are TCRdb output, not the study's own analysis. The sample table shows approximately 600,000 distinct CDR3 sequences, and around 7.5% are seen once. The leading ten clones occupy 1.6% of the sample.

Measured from the cysteine to the phenylalanine, the CDR3 is 19 residues long. Only the CDR3 part of the read is kept: 57 bases, read in frame from the first base. V and J are trimmed by 11 bases and 2 bases, and the gene matches miss 17 bases of the junction. CDR1 SNHLY and CDR2 FYNNEI are derived from the germline V gene. Concerning this clonotype: Its antigen is not yet known. The record has no base qualities; no much larger clone is one base away.

This sample was also put to use in a study of yellow fever vaccine responses in identical twins. According to the second study: The authors reported that the T cell response to vaccination in identical twins appeared partly convergent and partly personalized. Focusing on identical twins, the study followed the T cell clones that responded to the vaccine, and did so with precision.

Source material: PBMCs. The receptor was isolated from a young woman in good health. The sequence joins TRBV2 to TRBJ2-3, with 15 middle bases fitting TRBD2. The DNA sequence follows: TGTGCCTTCTGTCCCTCTCGGGGACTAGCGGGAGGTGTCACAGATACGCAGTATTTT. It specifies CAFCPSRGLAGGVTDTQYF.